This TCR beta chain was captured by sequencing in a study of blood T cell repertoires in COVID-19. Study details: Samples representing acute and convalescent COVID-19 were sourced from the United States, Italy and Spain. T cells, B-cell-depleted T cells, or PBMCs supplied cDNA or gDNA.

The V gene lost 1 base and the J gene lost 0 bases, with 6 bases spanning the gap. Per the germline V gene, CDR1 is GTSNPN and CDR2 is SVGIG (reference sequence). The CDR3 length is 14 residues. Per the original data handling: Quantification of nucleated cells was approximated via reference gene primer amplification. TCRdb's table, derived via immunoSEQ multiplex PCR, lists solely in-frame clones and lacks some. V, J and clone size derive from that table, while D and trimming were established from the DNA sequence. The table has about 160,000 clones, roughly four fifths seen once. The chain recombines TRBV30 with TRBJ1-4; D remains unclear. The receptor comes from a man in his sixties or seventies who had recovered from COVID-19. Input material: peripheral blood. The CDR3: CAWSARATNEKLFF. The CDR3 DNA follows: TGTGCCTGGAGTGCGAGGGCAACTAATGAAAAACTGTTTTTT.